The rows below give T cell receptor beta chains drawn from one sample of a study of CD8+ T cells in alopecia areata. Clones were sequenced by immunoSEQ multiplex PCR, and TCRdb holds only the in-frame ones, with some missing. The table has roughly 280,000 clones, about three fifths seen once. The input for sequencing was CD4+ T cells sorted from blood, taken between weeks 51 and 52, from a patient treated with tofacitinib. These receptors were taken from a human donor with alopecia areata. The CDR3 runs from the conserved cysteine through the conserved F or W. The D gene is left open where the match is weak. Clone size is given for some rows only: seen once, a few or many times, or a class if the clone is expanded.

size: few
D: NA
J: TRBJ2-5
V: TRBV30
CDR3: CAWSVGGYQETQYF
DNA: TGTGCCTGGAGTGTAGGGGGGTACCAAGAGACCCAGTACTTC

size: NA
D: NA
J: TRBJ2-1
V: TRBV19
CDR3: CATEPGEQFF
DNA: TGTGCCACCGAACCCGGTGAGCAGTTCTTC

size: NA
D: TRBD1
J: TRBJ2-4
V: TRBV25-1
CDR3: CASSEAGTGGNIQYF
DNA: TGTGCCAGCAGTGAGGCCGGGACAGGTGGAAACATTCAGTACTTC

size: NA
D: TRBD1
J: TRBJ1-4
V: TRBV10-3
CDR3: CAISEFSGQAGDEKLFF
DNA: TGTGCCATCAGTGAGTTCTCCGGACAGGCTGGAGATGAAAAACTGTTTTTT

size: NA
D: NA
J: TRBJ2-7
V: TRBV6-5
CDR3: CASSYSPSRGEQYF
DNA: TGTGCCAGCAGTTACTCTCCTAGCCGGGGGGAGCAGTACTTC

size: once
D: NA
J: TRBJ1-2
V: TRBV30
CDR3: CAYSGAGYTF
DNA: TGTGCCTATTCGGGAGCCGGCTACACCTTC

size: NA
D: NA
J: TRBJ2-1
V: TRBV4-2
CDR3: CASSQVGTAYNEQFF
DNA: TGTGCCAGCAGCCAAGTTGGCACGGCCTACAATGAGCAGTTCTTC

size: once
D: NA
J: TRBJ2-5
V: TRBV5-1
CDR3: CASSGTVEETQYF
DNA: TGCGCCAGCAGCGGTACGGTGGAGGAGACCCAGTACTTC

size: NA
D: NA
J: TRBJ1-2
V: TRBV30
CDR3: CAWVDQGYGYTF
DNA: TGTGCCTGGGTAGACCAGGGATATGGCTACACCTTC

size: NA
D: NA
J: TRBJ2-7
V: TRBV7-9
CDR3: CASSDIYEQYF
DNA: TGTGCCAGCAGCGACATATACGAGCAGTACTTC

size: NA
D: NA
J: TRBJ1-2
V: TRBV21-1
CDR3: CASSRGGYGYTF
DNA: TGTGCCAGCAGCCGGGGTGGCTATGGCTACACCTTC

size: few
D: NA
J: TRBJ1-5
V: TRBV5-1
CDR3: CASSLGPDNQPQHF
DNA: TGCGCCAGCAGCTTGGGCCCGGATAATCAGCCCCAGCATTTT

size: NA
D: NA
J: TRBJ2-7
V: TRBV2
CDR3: CASRADRSYEQYF
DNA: TGTGCCAGCAGGGCAGACCGCTCCTACGAGCAGTACTTC

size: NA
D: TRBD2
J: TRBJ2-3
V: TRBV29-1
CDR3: CSVARPRGGATDTQYF
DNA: TGCAGCGTTGCCCGCCCCCGCGGGGGGGCAACAGATACGCAGTATTTT

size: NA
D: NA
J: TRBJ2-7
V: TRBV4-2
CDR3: CASSQLTGLDEQYF
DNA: TGTGCCAGCAGCCAACTGACGGGCCTTGACGAGCAGTACTTC

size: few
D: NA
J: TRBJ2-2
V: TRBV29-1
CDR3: CSVPLANTGELFF
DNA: TGCAGCGTTCCTCTCGCGAACACCGGGGAGCTGTTTTTT

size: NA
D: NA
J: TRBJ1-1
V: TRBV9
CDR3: CASSVVGTGNTEAFF
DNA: TGTGCCAGCAGCGTAGTGGGGACGGGGAACACTGAAGCTTTCTTT

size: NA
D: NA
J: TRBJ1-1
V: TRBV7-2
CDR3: CASSLVAGPEAFF
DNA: TGTGCCAGCAGCTTAGTTGCAGGCCCTGAAGCTTTCTTT

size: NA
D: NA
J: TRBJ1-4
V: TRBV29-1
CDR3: CSVVLRQNEKLFF
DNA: TGCAGCGTTGTTTTACGGCAGAATGAAAAACTGTTTTTT

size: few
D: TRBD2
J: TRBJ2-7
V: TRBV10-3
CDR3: CAISELTSSGREQYF
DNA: TGTGCCATCAGTGAGTTGACTAGCAGTGGTCGGGAGCAGTACTTC

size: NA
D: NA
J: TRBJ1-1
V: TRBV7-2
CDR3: CASSLATNTEAFF
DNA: TGTGCCAGCAGCTTAGCGACCAACACTGAAGCTTTCTTT

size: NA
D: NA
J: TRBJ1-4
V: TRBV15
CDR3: CATSSLQVLNEKLFF
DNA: TGTGCCACCAGCAGTCTTCAGGTCCTTAATGAAAAACTGTTTTTT

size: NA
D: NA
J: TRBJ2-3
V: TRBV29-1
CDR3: CSLSGGADTQYF
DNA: TGCAGCCTTTCTGGGGGAGCAGATACGCAGTATTTT

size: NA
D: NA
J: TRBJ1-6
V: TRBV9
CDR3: CASSVRGSYNSPLHF
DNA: TGTGCCAGCAGCGTTAGGGGATCCTATAATTCACCCCTCCACTTT

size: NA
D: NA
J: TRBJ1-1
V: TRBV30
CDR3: CAWTVGLNTEAFF
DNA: TGTGCCTGGACTGTAGGTCTGAACACTGAAGCTTTCTTT

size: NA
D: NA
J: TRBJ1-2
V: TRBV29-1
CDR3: CSVKPLTSRGYTF
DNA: TGCAGCGTTAAGCCGTTGACATCGAGAGGCTACACCTTC

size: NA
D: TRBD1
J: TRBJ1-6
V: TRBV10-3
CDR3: CAISEQGPQDSPLHF
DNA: TGTGCCATCAGTGAACAGGGGCCTCAGGATTCACCCCTCCACTTT

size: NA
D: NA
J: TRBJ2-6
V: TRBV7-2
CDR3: CASSSHSGANVLTF
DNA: TGTGCCAGCAGTTCTCACTCTGGGGCCAACGTCCTGACTTTC

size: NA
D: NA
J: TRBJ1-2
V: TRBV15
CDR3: CATSVRAYYGYTF
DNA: TGTGCCACCAGCGTAAGGGCTTACTATGGCTACACCTTC

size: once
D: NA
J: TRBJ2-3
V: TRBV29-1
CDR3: CSGEAGDFSTDTQYF
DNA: TGCAGCGGCGAGGCCGGGGACTTTAGCACAGATACGCAGTATTTT

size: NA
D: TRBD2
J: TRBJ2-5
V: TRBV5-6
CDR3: CASSSGLAVRETQYF
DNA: TGTGCCAGCAGCTCGGGACTAGCGGTTCGGGAGACCCAGTACTTC

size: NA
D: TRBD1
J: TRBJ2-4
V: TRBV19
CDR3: CASSPETGPLAKNIQYF
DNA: TGTGCCAGTAGTCCCGAGACAGGGCCCTTAGCCAAAAACATTCAGTACTTC

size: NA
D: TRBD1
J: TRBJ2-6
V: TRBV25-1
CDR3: CASSVGTGVSGANVLTF
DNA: TGTGCCAGCAGTGTCGGGACAGGGGTCTCTGGGGCCAACGTCCTGACTTTC

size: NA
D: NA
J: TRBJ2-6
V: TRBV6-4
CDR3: CATLDGWGANVLTF
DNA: TGTGCCACCCTGGACGGCTGGGGGGCCAACGTCCTGACTTTC

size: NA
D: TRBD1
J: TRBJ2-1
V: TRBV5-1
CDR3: CASSPDRGKDEQFF
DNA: TGCGCCAGCAGCCCCGACAGGGGGAAAGATGAGCAGTTCTTC

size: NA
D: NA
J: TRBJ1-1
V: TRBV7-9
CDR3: CASGYWSNTEAFF
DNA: TGTGCCAGCGGCTACTGGTCGAACACTGAAGCTTTCTTT

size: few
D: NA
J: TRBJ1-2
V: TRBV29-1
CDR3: CSVQNRDNQYGYTF
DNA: TGCAGCGTGCAGAACCGGGATAACCAGTATGGCTACACCTTC

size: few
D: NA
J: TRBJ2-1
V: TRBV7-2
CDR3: CASSLLLDEQFF
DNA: TGTGCCAGCAGCCTCCTCCTCGATGAGCAGTTCTTC

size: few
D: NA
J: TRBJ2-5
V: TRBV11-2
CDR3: CASSFWQETQYF
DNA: TGTGCCAGCAGCTTTTGGCAAGAGACCCAGTACTTC

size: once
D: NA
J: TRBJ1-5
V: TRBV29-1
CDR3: CSALGQSNQPQHF
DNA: TGCAGCGCTTTAGGGCAGTCGAATCAGCCCCAGCATTTT

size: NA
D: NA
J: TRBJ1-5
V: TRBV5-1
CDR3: CASSLVSNQPQHF
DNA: TGCGCCAGCAGCTTGGTCAGCAATCAGCCCCAGCATTTT

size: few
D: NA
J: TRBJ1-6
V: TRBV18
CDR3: CASSPTADNSPLHF
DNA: TGTGCCAGCTCACCGACTGCTGACAATTCACCCCTCCACTTT

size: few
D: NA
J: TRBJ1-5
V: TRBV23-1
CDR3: CASSQTRSGTRSNQPQHF
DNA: TGCGCCAGCAGCCAAACCCGCTCCGGGACAAGAAGCAATCAGCCCCAGCATTTT

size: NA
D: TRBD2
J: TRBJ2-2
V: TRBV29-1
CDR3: CSGGSGVGTGELFF
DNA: TGCAGCGGAGGTAGCGGGGTGGGCACCGGGGAGCTGTTTTTT

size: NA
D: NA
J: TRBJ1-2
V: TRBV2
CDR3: CASRPDYGYTF
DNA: TGTGCCAGCAGGCCGGACTATGGCTACACCTTC

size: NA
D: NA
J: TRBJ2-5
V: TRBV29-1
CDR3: CSVEENRAGETQYF
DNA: TGCAGCGTTGAGGAAAACAGGGCTGGCGAGACCCAGTACTTC

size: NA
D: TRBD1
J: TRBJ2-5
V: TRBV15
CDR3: CATSGDRGIQETQYF
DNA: TGTGCCACCAGCGGGGACAGGGGAATACAAGAGACCCAGTACTTC